This entry is about one TCR beta chain. Its antigen is unidentified. The data belong to a study of shared clonotypes between healthy human individuals. Study-level points and caveats: Naive subsets typically showed greater estimated richness than memory subsets.

Assay execution proceeded at the deep level. Clones were sequenced by immunoSEQ multiplex PCR, and TCRdb holds only the in-frame ones, with some missing. In the table there are 2 million to 2.5 million clones, approximately 96% of which are singletons. V lost 5 bases and J 0 bases, leaving 20 bases between the germline ends. The germline CDR1 and CDR2 sequences are GTSNPN and SVGIG (reference sequence). This CDR3 has 16 amino acids. This chain joins TRBV30 and TRBJ2-7; D might be TRBD1 (5 bases). This receptor was obtained from a man younger than 30 in good health. Sequences were obtained from naive CD4+ T cells sorted from blood. Subset of the sample: CD45RA+ positively selected. This chain's CDR3 is CAWGPGREHFSYEQYF. The CDR3 nucleotides read TGTGCCTGGGGGCCGGGCAGGGAACATTTCTCCTACGAGCAGTACTTC. Full variable domain (missing parts from reference TRBV30 and TRBJ2-7): SQTIHQWPATLVQPVGSPLSLECTVEGTSNPNLYWYRQAAGRGLQLLFYSVGIGQISSEVPQNLSASRPQDRQFILSSKKLLLSDSGFYLCAWGPGREHFSYEQYFGPGTRLTVT.